The 20 T cell receptor beta chains listed next were all sequenced from one sample in a study of T cell changes during pregnancy in multiple sclerosis. This table comes from immunoSEQ multiplex PCR, and its TCRdb copy is limited to in-frame clones, with some not included. There are about 72,000 clones in the sample; about 89% occur only once, and 0.86% lies in the top ten. The sample consisted of peripheral blood, taken in the second trimester of pregnancy. All receptors derive from a female donor with multiple sclerosis, enrolled in a pregnancy study.

Comment on this clone: No DNA is shown, since the ends of the CDR3 on it are uncertain; the CDR3 is the one TCRdb lists. The rearrangement uses TRBV6-1 and TRBJ2-2; TRBD2, the D gene given by the table, was not confirmed from the DNA. CDR1 MNHNS and CDR2 SASEGT come from the germline V gene. The CDR3 has 15 residues if both end residues are counted. The CDR3 spells CASTLAVFGAGELFF.

The V and J genes are TRBV7-6 and TRBJ1-3; the match to TRBD1 covers 9 bases. This CDR3 is 15 amino acids long. Germline V gene lookup returns CDR1 SGHVS and CDR2 FNYEAQ. The V segment lost 4 bases and the J segment 4 bases; nucleotides outside the gene matches: 5. CDR3 loop: CASSSGTGSGNTIYF. The CDR3 nucleotides read TGTGCCAGCAGCTCCGGGACAGGGTCAGGAAACACCATATATTTT.

This clone appeared a few times. Written as DNA, the CDR3 is TGCGCCAGCAGCTTGACTAGCGGGGGAGGGGAGCAGTTCTTC. Its translation is CASSLTSGGGEQFF. V usage is TRBV5-1 and J usage is TRBJ2-1, with 11 bases matching TRBD2. This CDR3 is built from 14 residues. Germline lookup yields CDR1 SGHRS and CDR2 YFSETQ. J gave up 10 bases and V 1 base, and 4 bases lay outside the gene matches.

The rearrangement links TRBV2 to TRBJ1-5; 9 bases are shared with TRBD1. This CDR3 spans 17 amino acids. The ends lost 6 bases at V and 2 bases at J; junction bases unmatched: 11. CDR1 SNHLY and CDR2 FYNNEI come from the germline V gene. DNA for the CDR3: TGTGCCAGCAGACGATCCGGGACAGGGAAGCGCAATCAGCCCCAGCATTTT. Protein: CASRRSGTGKRNQPQHF.

This chain links TRBV6-1 with TRBJ1-1; possibly TRBD1 for D (5 bases). V shed 6 bases and J shed 2 bases, with 13 bases lying between them. CDR1 is MNHNS, CDR2 SASEGT, per germline. The CDR3 runs to 14 residues. This chain's CDR3 is CASRGGTGNTEAFF. The CDR3 coding sequence is TGTGCCAGCAGGGGAGGGACGGGAAACACTGAAGCTTTCTTT.

The V call is TRBV6-1, the J call TRBJ1-2; no firm D call. Germline assignment: CDR1 MNHNS and CDR2 SASEGT. V dropped 2 bases and J dropped 8 bases, with 6 bases sitting between them. The CDR3 contains 11 residues. This CDR3 is CASSEIVGYTF. The CDR3 DNA reads TGTGCCAGCAGTGAAATAGTAGGCTACACCTTC.

The gene calls are TRBV14 and TRBJ2-2, with a possible D match to TRBD2 (7 bases). Germline assignment: CDR1 SGHDN and CDR2 FVKESK. The germline V and J ends were trimmed by 4 bases and 5 bases, with 17 bases remaining between them. The CDR3 sequence is 16 residues long. CDR3 coding DNA: TGTGCCAGCAGCCGGGGGCTAGCGGCCATTACCGGGGAGCTGTTTTTT. It specifies CASSRGLAAITGELFF.

The J gene is TRBJ1-4, the V gene TRBV30; 9 nucleotides align to TRBD1. Germline CDR1 reads GTSNPN; CDR2 reads SVGIG (reference sequence). The J segment lost 3 bases and the V segment lost 4 bases, leaving 9 bases of the junction unmatched. This CDR3 region has 16 residues. The CDR3 DNA follows: TGTGCCTGGAATACAGGACAGGGGCGATCTAATGAAAAACTGTTTTTT. This codes for CAWNTGQGRSNEKLFF.

V and J are TRBV7-3 and TRBJ2-5; 8 bases line up with TRBD1. CDR3 length equals 15 residues. Germline-derived CDR1 and CDR2 are SGHTA and FQGTGA. V gave up 5 bases and J gave up 5 bases; unmatched junction bases: 10. The CDR3 loop is CASSPQGASGETQYF. The CDR3, as DNA: TGTGCCAGCAGCCCCCAGGGGGCCTCGGGGGAGACCCAGTACTTC.

V and J are TRBV19 and TRBJ1-5, with 8 bases that match TRBD1. The CDR3 totals 16 residues. The V gene's germline CDR1 is LNHDA and CDR2 SQIVND (reference sequence). The ends lost 2 bases at V and 8 bases at J; junction bases unmatched: 11. The CDR3 nucleotides read TGTGCCAGTAGTATAATCCTCGGACAGGGAGGAAAGCCCCAGCATTTT. Amino acid sequence: CASSIILGQGGKPQHF.

The genes are TRBV19 and TRBJ2-5; perhaps TRBD1 as D (6 bases). The CDR3 runs to 13 residues. V shed 2 bases and J shed 2 bases, with 6 bases lying between them. Germline assignment: CDR1 LNHDA and CDR2 SQIVND (reference sequence). CDR3 bases: TGTGCCAGTAGTATAACAGGGCAAGAGACCCAGTACTTC. This sequence encodes CASSITGQETQYF.

The V and J genes are TRBV18 and TRBJ1-5, with 8 bases fitting TRBD1. This CDR3 has 15 amino acids. Per germline, CDR1 KGHSH and CDR2 LQKENI. V lost 6 bases, J lost 5 bases, and 9 bases stayed unmatched. As DNA, the CDR3 is TGTGCCAGCTCTCCCCGACAGGGGACGGATCAGCCCCAGCATTTT. Its protein product is CASSPRQGTDQPQHF.

V usage is TRBV5-1 and J usage is TRBJ2-1; the D gene is possibly TRBD2 (6 bases). The ends were cut back, 0 bases at V and 6 bases at J, with 10 bases in the middle. The germline V gene has CDR1 SGHRS and CDR2 YFSETQ. The CDR3 totals 14 residues. For the CDR3, the DNA is TGCGCCAGCAGCTTGGGGGCGGGGTTCAATGAGCAGTTCTTC. This gives the protein CASSLGAGFNEQFF.

CDR3 bases: TGTGCCAGCCGACAGCCAAACACCGGGGAGCTGTTTTTT. This encodes CASRQPNTGELFF. V usage is TRBV9 and J usage is TRBJ2-2; D perhaps matches TRBD1 (5 bases). The CDR3 is made up of 13 amino acids. The V and J ends lost 7 bases and 2 bases respectively, with 9 bases between them. Germline loops: CDR1 SGDLS, CDR2 YYNGEE.

The chain links TRBV7-3 to TRBJ2-2, with TRBD2 as a possible D gene (5 bases). CDR1 SGHTA and CDR2 FQGTGA come from the germline V gene. CDR3 length equals 12 residues. V gave up 5 bases and J gave up 6 bases, with 7 bases separating them. In DNA, the CDR3 is TGTGCCAGCAGCGAGGGTCCCGGGGAGCTGTTTTTT. It translates to CASSEGPGELFF. The full variable domain, rest sourced from reference TRBV7-3 and TRBJ2-2, is GAGVSQTPSNKVTEKGKYVELRCDPISGHTALYWYRQSLGQGPEFLIYFQGTGAADDSGLPNDRFFAVRPEGSVSTLKIQRTERGDSAVYLCASSEGPGELFFGEGSRLTVL.

The V and J genes are TRBV29-1 and TRBJ1-3; TRBD1 matches 7 bases. The CDR3 has 14 residues. Per germline, CDR1 SQVTM and CDR2 ANQGSEA. The V and J ends lost 5 bases and 0 bases, in that order; junction bases with no gene match: 4. DNA of the CDR3: TGCAGCGTTACACGGGACAGCTCTGGAAACACCATATATTTT. As protein: CSVTRDSSGNTIYF.

The chain uses TRBV7-9 and TRBJ2-2, with 11 bases identical to TRBD2. The J segment lost 2 bases and the V segment lost 5 bases, leaving 4 bases of the junction unmatched. Germline V lookup: CDR1 SEHNR, CDR2 FQNEAQ (reference sequence). The CDR3 sequence is 16 residues long. The DNA of the CDR3 is TGTGCCAGCAGCCCTAGCGGGGGGCTAAACACCGGGGAGCTGTTTTTT. Protein: CASSPSGGLNTGELFF.

V is TRBV7-6 and J is TRBJ1-1; a weak D match, TRBD1 (6 bases). This CDR3 comprises 14 residues. Germline V lookup: CDR1 SGHVS, CDR2 FNYEAQ. Deletions cut 5 bases from V and 0 bases from J, with 10 bases between. CDR3 in amino acids: CASSPGQVNTEAFF. In DNA form, the CDR3 reads TGTGCCAGCAGCCCGGGACAAGTGAACACTGAAGCTTTCTTT.

The chain employs TRBV30 and TRBJ2-3, with a possible D match to TRBD1 (6 bases). Germline V gene sequence: CDR1 GTSNPN, CDR2 SVGIG (reference sequence). The CDR3 has 12 residues. Between the trimmed V and J ends, which lost 2 bases and 6 bases, there was a span of 9 bases. CDR3 sequence reads: CAWSWGRDTQYF. CDR3 DNA sequence: TGTGCCTGGAGTTGGGGGCGGGATACGCAGTATTTT.

The V gene is TRBV5-1, the J gene TRBJ2-5; D may be TRBD2 (7 bases). The CDR3 is made up of 16 amino acids. V was clipped by 3 bases and J by 5 bases, with 20 bases between them. Germline assignment: CDR1 SGHRS and CDR2 YFSETQ. For the CDR3, the DNA is TGCGCCAGCAGCTCCCGACGTGAGGGGGGGCTGGAGACCCAGTACTTC. Its protein product is CASSSRREGGLETQYF. Complete variable domain (other parts from reference TRBV5-1 and TRBJ2-5): KAGVTQTPRYLIKTRGQQVTLSCSPISGHRSVSWYQQTPGQGLQFLFEYFSETQRNKGNFPGRFSGRQFSNSRSEMNVSTLELGDSALYLCASSSRREGGLETQYFGPGTRLLVL.